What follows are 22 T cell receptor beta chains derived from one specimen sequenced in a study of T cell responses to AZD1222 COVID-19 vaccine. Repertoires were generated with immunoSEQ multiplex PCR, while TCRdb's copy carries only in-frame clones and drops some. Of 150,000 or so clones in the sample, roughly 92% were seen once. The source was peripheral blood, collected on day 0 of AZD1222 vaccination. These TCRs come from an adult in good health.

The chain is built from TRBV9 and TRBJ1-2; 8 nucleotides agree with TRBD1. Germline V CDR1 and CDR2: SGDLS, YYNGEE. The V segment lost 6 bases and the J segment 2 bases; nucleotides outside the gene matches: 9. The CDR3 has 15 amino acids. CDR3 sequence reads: CASTQQRTGNYGYTF. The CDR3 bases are TGTGCCAGCACCCAACAGAGGACAGGGAACTATGGCTACACCTTC.

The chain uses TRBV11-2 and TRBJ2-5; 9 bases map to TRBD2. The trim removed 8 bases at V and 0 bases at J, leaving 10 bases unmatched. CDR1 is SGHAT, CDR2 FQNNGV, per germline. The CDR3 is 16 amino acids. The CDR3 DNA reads TGTGCCAGCGCCCGGCGGGTAGCGGGAGACCAAGAGACCCAGTACTTC. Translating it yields CASARRVAGDQETQYF.

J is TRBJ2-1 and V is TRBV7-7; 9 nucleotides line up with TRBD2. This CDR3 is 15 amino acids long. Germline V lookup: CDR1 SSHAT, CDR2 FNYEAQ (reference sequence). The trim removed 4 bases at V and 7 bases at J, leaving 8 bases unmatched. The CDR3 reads CASSSAGGRKNEQFF. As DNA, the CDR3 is TGTGCCAGCAGCTCCGCGGGGGGGCGTAAGAATGAGCAGTTCTTC.

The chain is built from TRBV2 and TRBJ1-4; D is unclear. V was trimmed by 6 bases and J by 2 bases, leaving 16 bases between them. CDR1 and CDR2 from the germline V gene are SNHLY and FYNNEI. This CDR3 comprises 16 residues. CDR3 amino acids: CASSPKSGGTNEKLFF. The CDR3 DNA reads TGTGCCAGCAGCCCCAAAAGTGGTGGCACTAATGAAAAACTGTTTTTT.

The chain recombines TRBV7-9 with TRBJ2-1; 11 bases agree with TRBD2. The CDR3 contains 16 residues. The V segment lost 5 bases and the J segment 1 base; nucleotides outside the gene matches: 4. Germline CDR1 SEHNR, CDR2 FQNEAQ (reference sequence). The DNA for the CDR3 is TGTGCCAGCAGCGCGTCTAGCGGGGGGTCCTACAATGAGCAGTTCTTC. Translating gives CASSASSGGSYNEQFF.

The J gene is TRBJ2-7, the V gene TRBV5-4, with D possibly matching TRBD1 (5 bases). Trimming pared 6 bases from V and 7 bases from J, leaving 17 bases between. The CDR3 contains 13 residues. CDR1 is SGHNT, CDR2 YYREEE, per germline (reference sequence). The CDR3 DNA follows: TGTGCCAGCATAAAGGGCCGGGCAGGGGAGCAGTACTTC. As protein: CASIKGRAGEQYF.

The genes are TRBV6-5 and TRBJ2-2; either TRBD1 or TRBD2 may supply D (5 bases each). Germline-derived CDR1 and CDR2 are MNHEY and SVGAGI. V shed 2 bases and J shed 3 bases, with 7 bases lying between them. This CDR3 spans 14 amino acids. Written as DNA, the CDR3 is TGTGCCAGCAGTTACGGGACCCACACCGGGGAGCTGTTTTTT. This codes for CASSYGTHTGELFF.

CDR3 sequence: CASSLIGTGDPSPYNEQFF. Written as DNA, the CDR3 is TGTGCCAGCAGTCTAATCGGGACAGGGGACCCTTCCCCGTACAATGAGCAGTTCTTC. The genes are TRBV27 and TRBJ2-1, with 10 bases identical to TRBD1. The CDR3 totals 19 residues. Germline trimming cut 5 bases from V and 4 bases from J; bases unmatched to any gene: 17. Germline CDR1 and CDR2: MNHEY and SMNVEV (reference sequence).

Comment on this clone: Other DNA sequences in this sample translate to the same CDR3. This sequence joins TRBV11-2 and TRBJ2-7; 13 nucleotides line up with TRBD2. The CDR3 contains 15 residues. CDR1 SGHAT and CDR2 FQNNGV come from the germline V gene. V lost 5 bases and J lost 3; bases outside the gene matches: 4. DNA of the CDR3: TGTGCCAGCAGCCCCCGGACTAGCGGGAGCTACGAGCAGTACTTC. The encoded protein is CASSPRTSGSYEQYF.

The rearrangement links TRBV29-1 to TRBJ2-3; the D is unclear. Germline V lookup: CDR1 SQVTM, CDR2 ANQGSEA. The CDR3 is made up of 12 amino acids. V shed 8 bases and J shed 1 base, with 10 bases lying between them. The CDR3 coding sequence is TGCAGCCTCCGGTTGGGCACAGATACGCAGTATTTT. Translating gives CSLRLGTDTQYF.

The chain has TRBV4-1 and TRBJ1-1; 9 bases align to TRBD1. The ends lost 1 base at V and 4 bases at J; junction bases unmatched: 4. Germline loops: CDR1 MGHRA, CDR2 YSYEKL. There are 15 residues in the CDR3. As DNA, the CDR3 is TGCGCCAGCAGCCAAGTTAACAGGGGGCTCACTGAAGCTTTCTTT. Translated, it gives CASSQVNRGLTEAFF.

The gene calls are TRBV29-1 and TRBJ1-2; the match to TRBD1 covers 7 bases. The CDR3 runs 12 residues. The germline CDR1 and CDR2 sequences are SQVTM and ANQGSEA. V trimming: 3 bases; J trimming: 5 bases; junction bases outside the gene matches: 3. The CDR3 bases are TGCAGCGTTGAGGGGACAGAATATGGCTACACCTTC. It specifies CSVEGTEYGYTF.

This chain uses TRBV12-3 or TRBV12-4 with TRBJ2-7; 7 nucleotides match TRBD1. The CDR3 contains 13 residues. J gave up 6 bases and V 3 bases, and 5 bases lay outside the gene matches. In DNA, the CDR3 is TGTGCCAGCAGTTTGCGAGGGGGCGGCGAGCAGTACTTC. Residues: CASSLRGGGEQYF.

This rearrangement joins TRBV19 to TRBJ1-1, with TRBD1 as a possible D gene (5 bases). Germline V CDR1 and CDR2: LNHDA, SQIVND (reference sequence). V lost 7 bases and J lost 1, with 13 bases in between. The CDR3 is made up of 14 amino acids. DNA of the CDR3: TGTGCCAGTATGCCGCTAAGGGGGAACACTGAAGCTTTCTTT. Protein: CASMPLRGNTEAFF.

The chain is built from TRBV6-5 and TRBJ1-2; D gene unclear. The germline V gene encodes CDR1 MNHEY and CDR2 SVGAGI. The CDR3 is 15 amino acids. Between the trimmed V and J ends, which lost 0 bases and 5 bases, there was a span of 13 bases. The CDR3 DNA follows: TGTGCCAGCAGTTACTCGGGCATATCACCTTATGGCTACACCTTC. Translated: CASSYSGISPYGYTF.

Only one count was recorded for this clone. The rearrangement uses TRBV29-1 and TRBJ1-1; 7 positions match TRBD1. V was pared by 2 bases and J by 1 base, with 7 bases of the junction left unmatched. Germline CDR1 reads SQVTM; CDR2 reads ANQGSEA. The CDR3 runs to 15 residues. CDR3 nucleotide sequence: TGCAGCGTTGAAATAACGGGACAGCAGAACACTGAAGCTTTCTTT. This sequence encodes CSVEITGQQNTEAFF.

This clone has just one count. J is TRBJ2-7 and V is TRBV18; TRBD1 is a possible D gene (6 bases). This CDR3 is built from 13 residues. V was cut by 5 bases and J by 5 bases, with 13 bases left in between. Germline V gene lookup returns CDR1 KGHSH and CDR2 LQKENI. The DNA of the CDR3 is TGTGCCAGCTCAAAAACAGGGATCGACGAGCAGTACTTC. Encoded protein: CASSKTGIDEQYF.

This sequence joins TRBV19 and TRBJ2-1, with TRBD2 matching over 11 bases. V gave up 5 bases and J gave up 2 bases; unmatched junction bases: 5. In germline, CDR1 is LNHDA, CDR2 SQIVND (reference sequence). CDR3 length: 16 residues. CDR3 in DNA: TGTGCCAGTAGTCTCATAGCGGGAGGGCCCTACAATGAGCAGTTCTTC. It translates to CASSLIAGGPYNEQFF.

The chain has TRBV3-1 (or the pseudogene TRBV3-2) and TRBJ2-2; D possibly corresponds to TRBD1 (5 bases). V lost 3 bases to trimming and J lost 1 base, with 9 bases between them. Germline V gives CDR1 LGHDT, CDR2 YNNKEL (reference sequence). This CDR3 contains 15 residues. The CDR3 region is CASSQYTGNTGELFF. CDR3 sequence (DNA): TGTGCCAGCAGCCAGTATACAGGGAACACCGGGGAGCTGTTTTTT.

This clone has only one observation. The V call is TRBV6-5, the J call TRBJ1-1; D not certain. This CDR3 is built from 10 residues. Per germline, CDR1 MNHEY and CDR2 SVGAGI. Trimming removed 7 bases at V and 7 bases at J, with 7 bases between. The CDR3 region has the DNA TGTGCCAGCACTCGTAGTGAAGCTTTCTTT. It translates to CASTRSEAFF.

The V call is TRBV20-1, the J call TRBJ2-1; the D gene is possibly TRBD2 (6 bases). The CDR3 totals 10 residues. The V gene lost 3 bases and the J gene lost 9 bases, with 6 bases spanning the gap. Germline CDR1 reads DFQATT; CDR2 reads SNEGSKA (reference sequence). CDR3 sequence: CSARGGEQFF. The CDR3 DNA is TGCAGTGCTAGGGGGGGTGAGCAGTTCTTC.

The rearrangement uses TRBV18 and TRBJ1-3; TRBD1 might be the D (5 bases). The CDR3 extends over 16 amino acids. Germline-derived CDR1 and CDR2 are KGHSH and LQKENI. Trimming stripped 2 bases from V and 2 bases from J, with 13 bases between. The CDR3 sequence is CASSPVGRNAGNTIYF. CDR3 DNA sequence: TGTGCCAGCTCACCAGTGGGACGTAACGCTGGAAACACCATATATTTT.